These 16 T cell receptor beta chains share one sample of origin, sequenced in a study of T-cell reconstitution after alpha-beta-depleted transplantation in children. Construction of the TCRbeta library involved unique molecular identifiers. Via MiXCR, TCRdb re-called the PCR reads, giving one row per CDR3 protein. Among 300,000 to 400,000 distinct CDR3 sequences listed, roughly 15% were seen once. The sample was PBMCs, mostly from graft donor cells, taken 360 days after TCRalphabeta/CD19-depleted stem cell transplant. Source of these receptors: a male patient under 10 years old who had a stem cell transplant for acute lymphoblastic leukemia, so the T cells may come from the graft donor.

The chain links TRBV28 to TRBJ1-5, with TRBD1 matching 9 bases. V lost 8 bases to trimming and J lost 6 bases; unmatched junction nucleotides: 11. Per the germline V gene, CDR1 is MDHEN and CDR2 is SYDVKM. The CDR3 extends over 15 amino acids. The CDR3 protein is CASGRQGGGRQPQHF. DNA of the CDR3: TGTGCCAGCGGAAGACAGGGGGGAGGTCGTCAGCCCCAGCATTTT.

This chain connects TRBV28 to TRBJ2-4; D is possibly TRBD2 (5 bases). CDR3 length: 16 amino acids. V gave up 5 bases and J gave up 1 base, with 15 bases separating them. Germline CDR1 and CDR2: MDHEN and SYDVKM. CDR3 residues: CASSAGTRRAKNIQYF. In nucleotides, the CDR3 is TGTGCCAGCAGTGCCGGAACTAGGAGGGCCAAAAACATTCAGTACTTC.

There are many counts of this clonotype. CDR3 residues: CASSLREGTYEQYF. Here the CDR3 DNA reads TGTGCCAGCAGTTTAAGGGAGGGCACCTACGAGCAGTACTTC. The chain has TRBV12-3 or TRBV12-4 and TRBJ2-7; 7 bases align to TRBD2. The CDR3 has 14 residues. Trimming took 2 bases from V and 2 from J; bases not matched to a gene: 3.

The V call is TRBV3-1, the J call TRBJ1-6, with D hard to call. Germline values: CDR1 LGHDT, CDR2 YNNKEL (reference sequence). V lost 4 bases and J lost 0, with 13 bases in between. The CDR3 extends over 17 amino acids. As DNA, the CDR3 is TGTGCCAGCAGCCGCCGGGTCCTAAGCTCCTATAATTCACCCCTCCACTTT. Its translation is CASSRRVLSSYNSPLHF.

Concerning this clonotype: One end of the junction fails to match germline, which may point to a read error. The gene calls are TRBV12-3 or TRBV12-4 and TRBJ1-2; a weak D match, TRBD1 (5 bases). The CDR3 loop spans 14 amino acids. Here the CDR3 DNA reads TGTGCCAGCACTTTACGCAGGGTTGACTATGGCTACACCTTC. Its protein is CASTLRRVDYGYTF.

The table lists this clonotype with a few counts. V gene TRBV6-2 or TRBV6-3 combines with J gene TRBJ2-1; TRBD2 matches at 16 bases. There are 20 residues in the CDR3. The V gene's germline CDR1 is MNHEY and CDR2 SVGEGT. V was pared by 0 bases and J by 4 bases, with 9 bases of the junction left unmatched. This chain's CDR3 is CASSYSTGLAGGPPYNEQFF. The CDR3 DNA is TGTGCCAGCAGTTACTCGACGGGACTAGCGGGAGGGCCTCCTTACAATGAGCAGTTCTTC.

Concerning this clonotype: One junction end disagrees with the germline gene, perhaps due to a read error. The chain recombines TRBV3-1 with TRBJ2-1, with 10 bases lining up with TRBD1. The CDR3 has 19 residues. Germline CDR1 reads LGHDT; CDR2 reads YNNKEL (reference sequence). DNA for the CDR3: TGTACCAGCAGTTTAGGGGGAATGGACAGGGGGGGACTAGGCGATGAGCAGTTCTTC. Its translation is CTSSLGGMDRGGLGDEQFF.

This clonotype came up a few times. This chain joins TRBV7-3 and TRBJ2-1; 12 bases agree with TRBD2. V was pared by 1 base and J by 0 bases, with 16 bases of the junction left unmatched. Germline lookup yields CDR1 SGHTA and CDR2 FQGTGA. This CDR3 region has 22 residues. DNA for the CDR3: TGTGCCAGCAGCTTAATAGGGGCGGTGACTAGCGGGAGAGCCGGCTCCTACAATGAGCAGTTCTTC. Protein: CASSLIGAVTSGRAGSYNEQFF.

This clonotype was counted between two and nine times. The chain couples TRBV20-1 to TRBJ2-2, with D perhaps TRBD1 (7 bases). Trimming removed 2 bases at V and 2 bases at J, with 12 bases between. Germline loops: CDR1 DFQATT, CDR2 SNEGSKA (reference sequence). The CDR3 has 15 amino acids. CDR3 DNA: TGCAGTGCTAGACGGGGGACAGCCAACACCGGGGAGCTGTTTTTT. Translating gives CSARRGTANTGELFF.

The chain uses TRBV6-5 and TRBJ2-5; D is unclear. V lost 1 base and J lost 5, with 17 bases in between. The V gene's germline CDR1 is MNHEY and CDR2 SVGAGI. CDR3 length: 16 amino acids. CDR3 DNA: TGTGCCAGCAGTTACTTTCCCGCACGACGCGGCGAGACCCAGTACTTC. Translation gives CASSYFPARRGETQYF.

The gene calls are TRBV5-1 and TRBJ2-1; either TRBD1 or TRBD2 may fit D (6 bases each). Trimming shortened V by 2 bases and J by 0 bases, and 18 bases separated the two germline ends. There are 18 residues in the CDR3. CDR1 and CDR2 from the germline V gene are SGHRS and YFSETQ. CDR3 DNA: TGCGCCAGCAGCTTAGGGGGGACGGGGCCCGGCTCCTACAATGAGCAGTTCTTC. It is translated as CASSLGGTGPGSYNEQFF.

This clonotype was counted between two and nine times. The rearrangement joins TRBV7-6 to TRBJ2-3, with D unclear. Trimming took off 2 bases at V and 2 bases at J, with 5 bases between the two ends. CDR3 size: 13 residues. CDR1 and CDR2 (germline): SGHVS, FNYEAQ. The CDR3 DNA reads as TGTGCCAGCAGCTTAATGACCACAGATACGCAGTATTTT. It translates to CASSLMTTDTQYF.

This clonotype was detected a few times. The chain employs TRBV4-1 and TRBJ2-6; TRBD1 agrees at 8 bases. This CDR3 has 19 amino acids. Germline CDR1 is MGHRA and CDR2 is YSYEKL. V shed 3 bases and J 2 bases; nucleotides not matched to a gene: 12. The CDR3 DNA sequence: TGCGCCAGCAGCCATGGACAGGGCAAGGGTCCGACTGGGGCCAACGTCCTGACTTTC. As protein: CASSHGQGKGPTGANVLTF.

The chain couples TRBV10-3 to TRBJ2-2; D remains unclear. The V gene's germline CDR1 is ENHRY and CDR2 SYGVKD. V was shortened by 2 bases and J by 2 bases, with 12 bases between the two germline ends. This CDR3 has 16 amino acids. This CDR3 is CAISETEDSNTGELFF. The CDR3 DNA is TGTGCCATCAGTGAGACAGAAGATTCTAACACCGGGGAGCTGTTTTTT.

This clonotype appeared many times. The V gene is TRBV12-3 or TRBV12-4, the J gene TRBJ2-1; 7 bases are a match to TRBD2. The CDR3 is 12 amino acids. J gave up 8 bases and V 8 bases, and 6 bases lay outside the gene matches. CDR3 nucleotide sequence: TGTGCCAGCCGGCGGGAGTGGGATGAGCAGTTCTTC. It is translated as CASRREWDEQFF.

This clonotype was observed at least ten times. The CDR3 is CASSSGVGLDITGELFF. As DNA, the CDR3 is TGCGCCAGCAGCTCCGGAGTTGGACTAGATATCACCGGGGAGCTGTTTTTT. The chain combines TRBV5-1 with TRBJ2-2, with 7 bases aligning to TRBD2. Per the germline V gene, CDR1 is SGHRS and CDR2 is YFSETQ. Germline trimming cut 3 bases from V and 4 bases from J; bases unmatched to any gene: 12. The CDR3 consists of 17 residues.